The rows below give T cell receptor beta chains drawn from one sample of a study of OX40 agonist ivuxolimab in advanced cancers. TCRdb keeps only in-frame clones here, not all; method: immunoSEQ multiplex PCR. Of more than 85,000 clones detected, roughly nine tenths appear once; the ten largest clones hold roughly 0.5%. The sequencing here drew on CD4+ or CD8+ T cells sorted from blood, taken in a trial of the OX40 agonist ivuxolimab. Receptors were obtained from an adult with an advanced solid tumor such as melanoma, head and neck, liver or kidney cancer. CDR3s include the opening cysteine and the closing phenylalanine or tryptophan. The order of the fields is V gene, clone size, J gene, D gene, CDR3 protein, CDR3 DNA. A D gene is named only where the DNA matches it firmly. A clone size is listed for some rows: how often the clone was seen (once, few, many), or a class if it is expanded.

TRBV7-3	few	TRBJ2-1	TRBD2	CASSLGTSSYNEQFF	TGTGCCAGCAGCTTAGGGACTAGCTCCTACAATGAGCAGTTCTTC
TRBV4-2	-	TRBJ1-2	-	CASSRDLGEYGYTF	TGTGCCAGCAGCCGGGATTTGGGGGAATATGGCTACACCTTC
TRBV6-5	-	TRBJ2-7	-	CASSYRSSYEQYF	TGTGCCAGCAGTTACCGGTCCTCCTACGAGCAGTACTTC
TRBV6-6	-	TRBJ1-1	TRBD1	CASILTGQGPEAFF	TGTGCCAGCATACTTACGGGACAGGGCCCTGAAGCTTTCTTT
TRBV4-3	once	TRBJ2-1	-	CASSQETRREQFF	TGCGCCAGCAGCCAAGAGACGAGACGTGAGCAGTTCTTC
TRBV29-1	-	TRBJ2-7	-	CSVALDGYEQYF	TGCAGCGTTGCCTTGGACGGCTACGAGCAGTACTTC
TRBV7-3	-	TRBJ2-1	TRBD1	CASSLDRGEYNEQFF	TGTGCCAGCAGCCTCGACAGGGGGGAATACAATGAGCAGTTCTTC
TRBV7-3	once	TRBJ1-6	-	CASSLSGRETYNSPLHF	TGTGCCAGCAGCTTAAGCGGCAGAGAAACGTATAATTCACCCCTCCACTTT
TRBV6-1	once	TRBJ2-1	TRBD1	CASSARRGGPSQYNEQFF	TGTGCCAGCAGTGCTCGTCGAGGGGGCCCTTCTCAATACAATGAGCAGTTCTTC
TRBV7-2	-	TRBJ2-5	TRBD2	CASSLRLAQETQYF	TGTGCCAGCAGCTTACGACTAGCGCAAGAGACCCAGTACTTC
TRBV5-1	few	TRBJ2-7	-	CASSLSPETYEQYF	TGCGCCAGCAGCTTGAGTCCAGAAACCTACGAGCAGTACTTC
TRBV7-2	-	TRBJ1-6	-	CASSWGRGSPLHF	TGTGCCAGCAGCTGGGGCAGGGGTTCACCCCTCCACTTT
TRBV20-1	-	TRBJ1-3	-	CSATHGNTIYF	TGCAGTGCTACACATGGAAACACCATATATTTT
TRBV25-1	-	TRBJ2-2	-	CASLEGTGELFF	TGTGCCAGCCTCGAGGGGACCGGGGAGCTGTTTTTT
TRBV11-2	-	TRBJ2-3	-	CASSPPTSTDTQYF	TGTGCCAGCAGTCCTCCCACTAGCACAGATACGCAGTATTTT
TRBV5-1	-	TRBJ2-3	-	CASSLSHPTDTQYF	TGCGCCAGCAGCTTGTCACACCCCACAGATACGCAGTATTTT
TRBV18	-	TRBJ1-1	-	CASSQGGRNTEAFF	TGTGCCAGCTCCCAGGGAGGGAGGAACACTGAAGCTTTCTTT
TRBV18	-	TRBJ1-1	-	CASSLSRVNTEAFF	TGTGCCAGCTCACTTTCAAGAGTGAACACTGAAGCTTTCTTT
TRBV5-1	-	TRBJ2-7	-	CASSRNPGVSEQYF	TGCGCCAGCAGCCGAAATCCTGGGGTGAGCGAGCAGTACTTC
TRBV7-8	-	TRBJ2-1	-	CASSLPGAVYNEQFF	TGTGCCAGCAGCTTGCCGGGGGCCGTATACAATGAGCAGTTCTTC
TRBV29-1	-	TRBJ2-5	-	CSVELGRETQYF	TGCAGCGTTGAACTGGGTCGAGAGACCCAGTACTTC
TRBV6-5	-	TRBJ1-1	-	CASSLGTAIEAFF	TGTGCCAGCAGTTTAGGGACGGCCATTGAAGCTTTCTTT
TRBV28	-	TRBJ2-7	-	CASSPFHAEQYF	TGTGCCAGCAGTCCCTTCCATGCCGAGCAGTACTTC
TRBV7-3	once	TRBJ2-7	TRBD1	CASSLQQGSEQYF	TGTGCCAGCAGCTTACAACAGGGGTCCGAGCAGTACTTC
TRBV7-6	-	TRBJ2-7	TRBD2	CASSFAPGLVGGKGAYEQYF	TGTGCCAGCAGCTTTGCTCCGGGACTAGTGGGGGGGAAGGGGGCCTACGAGCAGTACTTC
TRBV28	-	TRBJ1-5	-	CASSQKWQPQHF	TGTGCCAGCAGTCAAAAGTGGCAGCCCCAGCATTTT
TRBV4-2	-	TRBJ1-4	TRBD1	CASSQDGDRGEKLFF	TGTGCCAGCAGCCAAGATGGAGACAGGGGAGAAAAACTGTTTTTT
TRBV10-1	-	TRBJ2-2	-	CASRGSTGELFF	TGCGCCAGCAGGGGGAGCACCGGGGAGCTGTTTTTT
TRBV7-3	-	TRBJ1-3	TRBD1	CASSLTGVTGDTIYF	TGTGCCAGCAGCTTAACGGGGGTTACAGGGGACACCATATATTTT
TRBV4-3	-	TRBJ2-5	-	CASSQDLVGGARGYQETQYF	TGCGCCAGCAGCCAAGATCTAGTGGGGGGGGCTAGAGGGTACCAAGAGACCCAGTACTTC
TRBV19	-	TRBJ1-1	-	CASSTPRGPTEAFF	TGTGCCAGTAGTACCCCCAGGGGCCCCACTGAAGCTTTCTTT